Listed below are T cell receptor beta chains from one sample, sequenced in a study of shared clonotypes between healthy human individuals. The assay was immunoSEQ multiplex PCR, and TCRdb's table has in-frame clones only and misses some. In the table there are some 2 million clones, about 95% of which are singletons. The specimen was naive CD8+ T cells sorted from blood. These TCRs come from a man between 18 and 29 years old in good health. Each CDR3 is given with its conserved first and last residue. Fields, in order: CDR3 length, V gene, CDR3 protein.

14 TRBV7-6 CASSSRQGSYEQYF
16 TRBV9 CASSGTSGSSVLEQYF
14 TRBV2 CASSEWPSAGELFF
14 TRBV4-1 CASSQGRGATPQHF
14 TRBV7-6 CASSSRQGHYEQYF
13 TRBV12-5 CASGPDTYYEQYF
14 TRBV5-4 CASSPTSGHYEQFF
15 TRBV6-1 CASMMGQGGKPEAFF
15 TRBV30 CAWSAWGGSNEKLFF
19 TRBV5-6 CASSPGEGTSGVPWDTQYF
15 TRBV7-9 CASSQLAGASYEQYF
14 TRBV6-5 CASSQTRSSYEQYF
15 TRBV6-5 CASRLSGAGTDTQYF
17 TRBV27 CASSLGGGGRGPGEQFF
16 TRBV9 CASSVEGAVPTDTQYF
15 TRBV28 CASSLLGGKVTEAFF
13 TRBV5-4 CASSSGQGNEQYF
13 TRBV7-9 CASSLSEAEAQYF
13 TRBV4-2 CASSFGTAYEQYF
15 TRBV30 CAWMVGTSDAYEQYF
11 TRBV5-6 CASSDVWEQYF
14 TRBV9 CASSVEGLNTEAFF
16 TRBV6-1 CASSETQGNSNQPQHF
14 TRBV30 CAWSLQGPTGELFF
16 TRBV9 CASSGGASGVQETQYF
14 TRBV28 CASSLAYQGFGYTF
16 TRBV18 CASSPTRGGGSYEQYF
16 TRBV27 CASSLSQGDLNTEAFF
18 TRBV4-3 CASSHYRDRSSLPYGYTF
14 TRBV19 CASMDREEGNTIYF
13 TRBV7-9 CASSFGDSYEQYF
13 TRBV2 CASIGRGEHGYTF
16 TRBV4-3 CASSPFVQGAAGELFF
18 TRBV27 CASSLPNIRDRGGYEQFF
12 TRBV14 CASSQGYSKAFF
15 TRBV10-3 CAISSPGTGTGELFF
15 TRBV19 CASSIAGGGAYEQYF
15 TRBV28 CASSETGGGAAEAFF
18 TRBV10-1 CASSLNRDKGWRNTEAFF
11 TRBV10-2 CASSEMAGYTF
13 TRBV11-2 CASSTAHNYEQYF